These 22 T cell receptor beta chains were all obtained from the same sample, sequenced in a study of shared T cell receptors in the human thymus. Here immunoSEQ multiplex PCR was the method, and the copy in TCRdb shows in-frame clones only, minus some. The sample contains 600,000 to 900,000 clones, approximately 83% of which appear only once. These data also featured in a second study, about human thymus T cells.

Material for sequencing was thymocytes. These receptors originate from a girl under three years old with a congenital heart defect.

The chain is built from TRBV10-2 and TRBJ2-1, with 12 positions matching TRBD2. The CDR3 contains 18 residues. The germline V gene has CDR1 WSHSY and CDR2 SAAADI. Unmatched junction bases numbered 17, after V lost 7 bases and J lost 7 bases. Here the CDR3 reads CASIRQYAPGLAGNEQFF. DNA for the CDR3: TGCGCCAGCATCAGACAATACGCCCCGGGACTAGCGGGTAATGAGCAGTTCTTC.

V and J are TRBV7-2 and TRBJ1-2; 11 bases map to TRBD1. The trim removed 5 bases at V and 8 bases at J, leaving 19 bases unmatched. This CDR3 has 18 residues. CDR1 SGHTA and CDR2 FQGNSA come from the germline V gene. The CDR3 region is CASSPSGTGGNSVGGYTF. CDR3 DNA sequence: TGTGCCAGCAGCCCCTCCGGGACAGGGGGTAATTCAGTGGGGGGCTACACCTTC.

The chain combines TRBV6-5 with TRBJ1-2; D not resolved. The CDR3 spans 10 residues. The V end was cut by 5 bases, the J end by 5 bases, with 3 bases between. CDR1 is MNHEY and CDR2 is SVGAGI in the germline V gene. The CDR3, as DNA: TGTGCCAGCAGTCATTATGGCTACACCTTC. Translated: CASSHYGYTF.

This rearrangement joins TRBV27 to TRBJ1-2; D might be TRBD1 (6 bases). CDR1 is MNHEY and CDR2 is SMNVEV in the germline V gene (reference sequence). The germline V and J ends were trimmed by 7 bases and 8 bases, with 17 bases remaining between them. The CDR3 loop spans 13 amino acids. CDR3 DNA sequence: TGTGCCAGCACCCCCCGGGGGGGCCAAGGCTACACCTTC. Translating it yields CASTPRGGQGYTF.

V is TRBV7-9 and J is TRBJ1-4, with D maybe TRBD1 (6 bases). This CDR3 spans 17 amino acids. CDR1 is SEHNR, CDR2 FQNEAQ, per germline (reference sequence). Trimming pared 5 bases from V and 5 bases from J, leaving 21 bases between. The DNA of the CDR3 is TGTGCCAGCAGCCTAACATGGACAGTCAATTCGAATGAAAAACTGTTTTTT. This codes for CASSLTWTVNSNEKLFF.

The V gene is TRBV4-3, the J gene TRBJ1-2; a possible D gene is TRBD1 (5 bases). Germline V CDR1 and CDR2: LGHNA, YSLEER. Trimming stripped 4 bases from V and 4 bases from J, with 13 bases between. The CDR3 sequence is 14 residues long. DNA of the CDR3: TGCGCCAGCAGCCTTACGACGGGGGTCTATGGCTACACCTTC. Translating it yields CASSLTTGVYGYTF.

This chain connects TRBV18 to TRBJ2-4; 7 positions match TRBD1. V was pared by 5 bases and J by 1 base, with 5 bases of the junction left unmatched. The CDR3 is made up of 15 amino acids. Germline CDR1 reads KGHSH; CDR2 reads LQKENI. The CDR3 DNA reads TGTGCCAGCTCATCGACAGGGTTTGCCAAAAACATTCAGTACTTC. Protein product: CASSSTGFAKNIQYF.

V usage is TRBV5-4 and J usage is TRBJ2-1; maybe TRBD1 (5 bases). V was pared by 4 bases and J by 6 bases, with 17 bases between. Germline CDR1 SGHNT, CDR2 YYREEE (reference sequence). This CDR3 region has 15 residues. CDR3 amino acids: CASSNKGLSGNEQFF. In DNA form, the CDR3 reads TGTGCCAGCAGCAATAAGGGGTTGTCGGGCAATGAGCAGTTCTTC.

V gene TRBV7-9 combines with J gene TRBJ2-1; D might be TRBD2 (6 bases). Trimming pared 2 bases from V and 2 bases from J, leaving 10 bases between. The CDR3 length is 15 residues. CDR1 SEHNR and CDR2 FQNEAQ come from the germline V gene (reference sequence). CDR3 in amino acids: CASSLSSEPYNEQFF. CDR3 DNA: TGTGCCAGCAGCTTATCTAGCGAGCCCTACAATGAGCAGTTCTTC.

The V and J genes are TRBV11-3 and TRBJ2-7, with D hard to call. V was cut by 5 bases and J by 0 bases, with 8 bases left in between. The CDR3 sequence is 13 residues long. The germline V gene has CDR1 SGHNT and CDR2 YENEEA. CDR3 sequence reads: CASSRGSSYEQYF. The CDR3 nucleotides read TGTGCCAGCAGCCGAGGAAGCTCCTACGAGCAGTACTTC. Full variable domain (remainder filled in from reference TRBV11-3 and TRBJ2-7): EAGVVQSPRYKIIEKKQPVAFWCNPISGHNTLYWYLQNLGQGPELLIRYENEEAVDDSQLPKDRFSAERLKGVDSTLKIQPAELGDSAVYLCASSRGSSYEQYFGPGTRLTVT.

The rearrangement links TRBV27 to TRBJ1-5; D gene uncertain. Trimming took 0 bases from V and 7 from J, leaving 7 bases between them. Germline loops: CDR1 MNHEY, CDR2 SMNVEV (reference sequence). This CDR3 has 13 amino acids. CDR3 sequence reads: CASSLSREQPQHF. The CDR3 bases are TGTGCCAGCAGTTTATCGAGGGAACAGCCCCAGCATTTT.

The chain links TRBV28 to TRBJ1-2; 9 positions agree with TRBD1. The CDR3 length is 15 residues. After removal of 2 bases from V and 7 bases from J, the junction contained 8 bases not matched to a gene. Germline V lookup: CDR1 MDHEN, CDR2 SYDVKM. CDR3 DNA sequence: TGTGCCAGCAGTTTACGGGGACAGGGTGGAGGTGGCTACACCTTC. Protein: CASSLRGQGGGGYTF.

The chain has TRBV27 and TRBJ1-2, with 9 bases identical to TRBD1. CDR3 length: 16 residues. CDR1 MNHEY and CDR2 SMNVEV come from the germline V gene (reference sequence). After removal of 2 bases from V and 3 bases from J, the junction contained 7 bases not matched to a gene. The CDR3 coding sequence is TGTGCCAGCAGTTTACAGGGACAGGGACTTGACTATGGCTACACCTTC. Translated, it gives CASSLQGQGLDYGYTF.

This CDR3 reads CASSWGQGGMETQYF. For the CDR3, the DNA is TGCGCCAGCAGCTGGGGACAGGGGGGCATGGAGACCCAGTACTTC. The chain joins TRBV5-1 to TRBJ2-5; TRBD1 aligns across 11 bases. CDR1 is SGHRS and CDR2 is YFSETQ in the germline V gene. This CDR3 is 15 amino acids long. V lost 3 bases and J lost 5; bases outside the gene matches: 6.

This clone was seen just once. The chain combines TRBV6-6 with TRBJ2-2; weak D call: TRBD2 (7 bases). Germline CDR1 MNHNY, CDR2 SVGAGI (reference sequence). V was pared by 7 bases and J by 4 bases, with 19 bases between. The CDR3 covers 16 residues. CDR3 nucleotides: TGTGCCAGCACCGAGGAGGGGGGGATCGGCACCGGGGAGCTGTTTTTT. Amino acid sequence: CASTEEGGIGTGELFF.

The J gene is TRBJ2-7, the V gene TRBV11-3; D may be TRBD2 (5 bases). The V gene's germline CDR1 is SGHNT and CDR2 YENEEA. The V and J ends lost 4 bases and 3 bases respectively, with 13 bases between them. This CDR3 spans 14 amino acids. CDR3 nucleotide sequence: TGTGCCAGCAGCTACGGTGGGGAGCTCTACGAGCAGTACTTC. Its protein product is CASSYGGELYEQYF.

The rearrangement joins TRBV11-2 to TRBJ1-2; 7 bases are a match to TRBD1. There are 15 residues in the CDR3. CDR1 and CDR2 from the germline V gene are SGHAT and FQNNGV. The J segment lost 4 bases and the V segment lost 5 bases, leaving 10 bases of the junction unmatched. The CDR3 DNA reads as TGTGCCAGCAGCCAAAGTTTCGGGACAGCCTATGGCTACACCTTC. The encoded protein is CASSQSFGTAYGYTF.

The J gene is TRBJ2-5, the V gene TRBV27, with TRBD2 matching over 14 bases. Germline CDR1 and CDR2: MNHEY and SMNVEV (reference sequence). Trimming at V came to 1 base and at J to 4 bases, leaving 8 bases not matched to a gene. The CDR3 has 18 residues. In DNA, the CDR3 is TGTGCCAGCAGTTTATACCCCGGACTAGCGGGGGGCTCAGAGACCCAGTACTTC. It encodes CASSLYPGLAGGSETQYF.

Comments on this clone: The sample carries other DNA sequences with the same CDR3. The chain uses TRBV6-5 and TRBJ1-5, with unresolved D. Per germline, CDR1 MNHEY and CDR2 SVGAGI. The ends were cut back, 0 bases at V and 1 base at J, with 7 bases in the middle. The CDR3 is made up of 15 amino acids. The CDR3 spells CASSYSGGSNQPQHF. The CDR3 region has the DNA TGTGCCAGCAGTTACTCAGGCGGGAGCAATCAGCCCCAGCATTTT.

This chain joins TRBV6-5 and TRBJ2-5, with 8 bases aligning to TRBD1. The germline CDR1 and CDR2 sequences are MNHEY and SVGAGI. Trimming at V came to 4 bases and at J to 1 base, leaving 2 bases not matched to a gene. This CDR3 contains 14 residues. The CDR3 region has the DNA TGTGCCAGCAGTTTCGGGACAGGCCAAGAGACCCAGTACTTC. Its translation is CASSFGTGQETQYF.

The V and J genes are TRBV19 and TRBJ2-3; 9 bases agree with TRBD2. CDR1 and CDR2 (germline): LNHDA, SQIVND (reference sequence). This CDR3 contains 16 residues. J gave up 3 bases and V 3 bases, and 7 bases lay outside the gene matches. This CDR3 reads CASSIGSGGKTDTQYF. For the CDR3, the DNA is TGTGCCAGTAGTATTGGAAGCGGGGGGAAAACAGATACGCAGTATTTT.

The CDR3 here is CSVGQGGAPYNEQFF. CDR3 bases: TGCAGCGTGGGACAGGGTGGGGCGCCCTACAATGAGCAGTTCTTC. J is TRBJ2-1 and V is TRBV29-1, with TRBD1 matching 9 bases. With 6 bases clipped from V and 2 bases from J, the junction kept 8 bases outside the gene matches. Germline V gene lookup returns CDR1 SQVTM and CDR2 ANQGSEA. The CDR3 has 15 amino acids.